The 18 T cell receptor beta chains listed next were all sequenced from one sample in a study of T cells in Graves' hyperthyroidism and ophthalmopathy (dated by TCRdb to the late 2010s). Library prep was done by multiplex PCR. Sequenced on an Illumina HiSeq 2000. TCR beta CDR3 regions were amplified from RNA transcripts. The first round of RT-PCR for the TCR CDR3 was performed with the HTBI primer set and the Qiagen OneStep RT-PCR kit. Through fastp at Q25 and MiXCR, TCRdb rebuilt clones from the public reads, retaining in-frame beta chains. CDR3 protein duplicates are merged, each entry listing the most common genes and DNA. Across this sample there are roughly 360,000 distinct CDR3 sequences, with about 13% seen only once. Around 21% of the sample is taken by the ten largest. Material: blood. These TCRs come from a man younger than 40 with Graves' hyperthyroidism that later progressed to Graves' ophthalmopathy.

This clonotype was recorded a few times. This sequence joins TRBV7-9 and TRBJ2-5; 8 bases are a match to TRBD1. The germline V gene encodes CDR1 SEHNR and CDR2 FQNEAQ (reference sequence). The V and J ends lost 3 bases and 9 bases, in that order; junction bases with no gene match: 3. The CDR3 length is 12 residues. This chain's CDR3 is CASSLRGQAQYF. CDR3 coding DNA: TGTGCCAGCAGCTTGAGGGGACAGGCCCAGTACTTC.

This chain joins TRBV19 and TRBJ2-1; D could derive from TRBD1 or TRBD2 (6 bases each). The CDR3 runs 13 residues. Trimming removed 3 bases from V and 10 bases from J, with 13 bases in between. Germline CDR1 reads LNHDA; CDR2 reads SQIVND (reference sequence). Here the CDR3 DNA reads TGTGCCAGTAGTATTAGGGGGGCCGGAGAGCAGTTCTTC. Translated: CASSIRGAGEQFF.

This clonotype has at least ten counts. V gene TRBV6-1 combines with J gene TRBJ1-6; no firm D call. V dropped 8 bases and J dropped 14 bases, with 10 bases sitting between them. CDR3 length: 10 residues. Germline assignment: CDR1 MNHNS and CDR2 SASEGT. For the CDR3, the DNA is TGTGCCAGCGTGGGTTTTACCCTCCACTTT. It translates to CASVGFTLHF.

This clonotype was seen at least ten times. This sequence joins TRBV12-3 or TRBV12-4 and TRBJ2-7, with D perhaps TRBD2 (5 bases). Trimming took 3 bases from V and 2 from J, leaving 8 bases between them. The length of the CDR3 is 13 residues. The CDR3 loop reads CASSFGGTYEQYF. As DNA, the CDR3 is TGTGCCAGCAGTTTTGGAGGTACCTACGAGCAGTACTTC.

This clonotype appeared a few times. At one of its ends the junction is not consistent with the germline gene, which may arise from a read error. This chain connects TRBV28 to TRBJ1-1, with D possibly matching TRBD1 (5 bases). CDR3 length: 13 residues. The V gene's germline CDR1 is MDHEN and CDR2 SYDVKM. In DNA form, the CDR3 reads TGTGCCAGCAGCCTTATGGGGGGTCCGAGGTGGGTCTTT. Translating gives CASSLMGGPRWVF.

The table lists this clonotype with a few counts. This may stem from a read error, because a much larger clone lies one nucleotide away. The CDR3 carries no conserved terminal phenylalanine or tryptophan, so it likely arises from a read error. The chain uses TRBV7-3 and TRBJ2-5, with D perhaps TRBD2 (6 bases). In germline, CDR1 is SGHTA, CDR2 FQGTGA. V shed 5 bases and J shed 5 bases, with 12 bases lying between them. This CDR3 region has 13 residues. The CDR3: CASSQLEGETQYL. The DNA of the CDR3 is TGTGCCAGCAGCCAATTGGAGGGGGAGACCCAGTACCTC.

This clonotype came up many times. Here the CDR3 DNA reads TGTGCCAGCAGTTTACTTTTGACAGGCCCGTACCAAGAGACCCAGTACTTC. This gives the protein CASSLLLTGPYQETQYF. The V call is TRBV12-3 or TRBV12-4, the J call TRBJ2-5, with D possibly matching TRBD1 (6 bases). The CDR3 loop spans 17 amino acids. The germline V and J ends were trimmed by 2 bases and 0 bases, with 16 bases remaining between them.

This rearrangement joins TRBV20-1 to TRBJ1-1; D is perhaps TRBD1 (5 bases). Germline V gene sequence: CDR1 DFQATT, CDR2 SNEGSKA (reference sequence). Trimming removed 6 bases from V and 3 bases from J, with 14 bases in between. This CDR3 comprises 13 residues. In DNA form, the CDR3 reads TGCAGTGCGAAATCCTCGGGGGACACTGAAGCTTTCTTT. Residues: CSAKSSGDTEAFF.

This clonotype was recorded at least ten times. The chain recombines TRBV6-1 with TRBJ1-6; tentative D call: TRBD1 (5 bases). Germline V gene sequence: CDR1 MNHNS, CDR2 SASEGT. With 6 bases removed from V and 9 bases from J, the gap between germline ends came to 18 bases. The CDR3 length is 15 residues. The CDR3 bases are TGTGCCAGCAGACGTAGGTTAGGGGTTTTTTCACCCCTCCACTTT. Protein: CASRRRLGVFSPLHF.

Ten or more counts support this clonotype. The chain is built from TRBV5-1 and TRBJ1-5; the D gene is possibly TRBD1 (5 bases). Trimming removed 1 base from V and 1 base from J, with 9 bases in between. The germline V gene has CDR1 SGHRS and CDR2 YFSETQ. This CDR3 is 15 amino acids long. The chain's CDR3 is CASSLIGESNQPQHF. The CDR3 coding sequence is TGCGCCAGCAGCTTGATAGGGGAAAGCAATCAGCCCCAGCATTTT.

This chain joins TRBV24-1 and TRBJ2-5; TRBD1 aligns across 11 bases. The CDR3 consists of 17 residues. V dropped 4 bases and J dropped 5; count of bases not matched to a gene: 11. The V gene's germline CDR1 is KGHDR and CDR2 SFDVKD. Here the CDR3 DNA reads TGTGCCACCAGTGACTCGGGACAGGGGGGGGGGGCCGAGACCCAGTACTTC. It encodes CATSDSGQGGGAETQYF.

The sample holds many counts of this clonotype. CDR3 sequence reads: CASTSGTGDTGELFF. The CDR3 region has the DNA TGTGCCAGCACCTCAGGGACAGGGGACACCGGGGAGCTGTTTTTT. This chain connects TRBV11-1 to TRBJ2-2; TRBD1 matches 10 bases. Germline assignment: CDR1 SGHAT and CDR2 FQDESV (reference sequence). V was clipped by 7 bases and J by 3 bases; unmatched bases: 5. The CDR3 spans 15 residues.

The CDR3 here is CASSVVGSLSSYNEQFF. The CDR3 DNA sequence: TGTGCCAGCAGCGTAGTGGGCAGCCTCAGCTCCTACAATGAGCAGTTCTTC. The chain links TRBV9 to TRBJ2-1; D call uncertain. V shed 0 bases and J shed 0 bases, with 13 bases lying between them. In germline, CDR1 is SGDLS, CDR2 YYNGEE. CDR3 length: 17 amino acids. Using reference TRBV9 and TRBJ2-1 for the parts outside the CDR3, the full variable domain is DSGVTQTPKHLITATGQRVTLRCSPRSGDLSVYWYQQSLDQGLQFLIQYYNGEERAKGNILERFSAQQFPDLHSELNLSSLELGDSALYFCASSVVGSLSSYNEQFFGPGTRLTVL.

Here the CDR3 reads CASSYRGQGAYEQFF. In nucleotides, the CDR3 is TGTGCCAGCAGTTACCGCGGACAGGGGGCATATGAGCAGTTCTTC. The chain links TRBV6-2 or TRBV6-3 to TRBJ2-1, with TRBD1 matching over 11 bases. The CDR3 contains 15 residues. Germline-derived CDR1 and CDR2 are MNHEY and SVGEGT. The V gene end was trimmed by 2 bases and the J gene end by 8 bases; junction bases not matched to a gene: 5.

The chain carries TRBV28 and TRBJ1-2; perhaps TRBD1 as D (5 bases). Germline V gene sequence: CDR1 MDHEN, CDR2 SYDVKM. The ends were cut back, 3 bases at V and 0 bases at J, with 11 bases in the middle. This CDR3 region has 15 residues. The CDR3 spells CASSFYRKANYGYTF. CDR3 nucleotides: TGTGCCAGCAGTTTTTACAGGAAGGCTAACTATGGCTACACCTTC.

The J gene is TRBJ1-6, the V gene TRBV6-5; no clear D. This CDR3 is 15 amino acids long. Germline CDR1 MNHEY, CDR2 SVGAGI. The V end lost 0 bases, the J end lost 5 bases, and 8 bases lay between the germline ends. CDR3 bases: TGTGCCAGCAGTTACTCGGGAGGCGATAATTCACCCCTCCACTTT. Residues: CASSYSGGDNSPLHF.

This clonotype was recorded many times. The chain uses TRBV29-1 and TRBJ1-2, with 9 positions matching TRBD1. The junction had 5 bases not matched to a gene; V was cut back by 1 base and J by 5 bases. The CDR3 contains 14 residues. Germline V lookup: CDR1 SQVTM, CDR2 ANQGSEA. The CDR3 loop reads CSVEGGTGIYGYTF. In nucleotides, the CDR3 is TGCAGCGTTGAAGGGGGGACAGGGATTTATGGCTACACCTTC.

CDR3: CASSPRQGETQYF. Written as DNA, the CDR3 is TGTGCCAGCTCACCAAGACAGGGAGAGACCCAGTACTTC. The chain recombines TRBV18 with TRBJ2-5, with TRBD1 matching 7 bases. Losses at the gene ends were 2 bases for V and 4 bases for J; bases not matched to a gene: 1. Germline CDR1 and CDR2: KGHSH and LQKENI. The CDR3 consists of 13 residues.